Detailed here is one TCR beta chain. What it binds is not known. MiXCR, run by TCRdb on the reads, gives a single entry per CDR3 protein. The sample carries about 120,000 distinct CDR3 sequences, over 30% recorded once. This sample stems from a study of T cell repertoires in cytomegalovirus infection. Looking at the study overall: Indications of both CMV infection and matching HLA type were provided by public TCR beta signatures. Overall study findings and caveats: Predominance within the ex vivo response was attributable to HLA-C-restricted CMV-specific TCR beta clonotypes.

This CDR3 has 16 amino acids. Trimming cost V 0 bases and J 2 bases; bases outside gene matches: 7. Germline V gene lookup returns CDR1 MNHNY and CDR2 SVGAGI (reference sequence). The chain has TRBV6-6 and TRBJ2-7; TRBD1 matches at 7 bases. The TCR comes from a human donor in good health (CMV status not recorded). Some clones in this sample may be carry-over from other donors' samples. The sequences come from CD8+ T cells from cultured PBMCs, collected from culture after CMV antigen stimulation. The CDR3 here is CASSYSRRQGTYEQYF. DNA of the CDR3: TGTGCCAGCAGTTACTCGAGAAGACAGGGAACCTACGAGCAGTACTTC.